Sequencing of this TCR beta chain was carried out in a study of siplizumab effects on memory and regulatory T cells. Study-wide findings and caveats: To unstimulated subsets, only a minor fraction of alloreactive clones could be mapped. Under siplizumab, alloreactive sequences traced to unstimulated CD4+ memory cells were significantly reduced.

TCRdb's table, derived via immunoSEQ multiplex PCR, lists solely in-frame clones and lacks some. Here the sample spans tens of thousands of clones, approximately 97% being singletons. Notes on this clone: Its antigen is unidentified.

This CDR3 has 18 amino acids. Per the germline V gene, CDR1 is LNHDA and CDR2 is SQIVND (reference sequence). V dropped 7 bases and J dropped 0; count of bases not matched to a gene: 13. The sequence was collected from a human donor in good health. Material for sequencing was naive CD8+ T cells sorted from blood. The V call is TRBV19, the J call TRBJ2-1, with TRBD2 matching 9 bases. CDR3 nucleotide sequence: TGTGCCAGTATCGGGATAGCGGGAGATTTAAGCTCCTACAATGAGCAGTTCTTC. It codes for CASIGIAGDLSSYNEQFF.